This is a list of T cell receptor beta chains from one sample in a study of spatial heterogeneity in lung cancer. TCRdb called the 5' RACE reads again in MiXCR, with one record for every CDR3 protein. Seen here are under 25,000 distinct CDR3 sequences, 7% observed once, and the top ten hold around an eighth. Sequencing used PBMCs, obtained at surgery. These receptors were obtained from a male donor with early-stage non-small cell lung cancer. Each CDR3 is given with its conserved first and last residue. D genes are given only for firm matches. Not all rows give a size; the values are once, few, many and, for expanded clones, a class.

D gene	V gene	J gene	clone size	CDR3 protein	CDR3 DNA
NA	TRBV25-1	TRBJ2-1	NA	CASSVPGLGVYNEQFF	TGTGCCAGCAGTGTACCGGGACTGGGGGTCTACAATGAGCAGTTCTTC
TRBD2	TRBV20-1	TRBJ2-7	NA	CSAREGLAGVYEQYF	TGCAGCGCTAGGGAGGGACTAGCGGGAGTCTACGAGCAGTACTTC
NA	TRBV2	TRBJ1-2	many	CASSESGSVAYGYTF	TGTGCCAGCAGTGAAAGTGGGTCAGTCGCATATGGCTACACCTTC
NA	TRBV6-2/TRBV6-3	TRBJ1-1	few	CASSKQGWATEAFF	TGTGCCAGCAGTAAACAGGGTTGGGCCACTGAAGCTTTCTTT
NA	TRBV21-1	TRBJ2-4	once	CASSKGQATLAKNIQYF	TGTGCCAGCAGCAAGGGACAGGCAACATTAGCCAAAAACATTCAGTACTTC
TRBD1	TRBV7-2	TRBJ1-5	few	CASSLSRGSYNQPQHF	TGTGCCAGCAGCTTAAGCAGGGGGTCGTACAATCAGCCCCAGCATTTT
NA	TRBV5-1	TRBJ2-1	many	CASSLDSLSQFF	TGCGCCAGCAGCTTGGATTCCCTATCTCAGTTCTTC
TRBD2	TRBV6-2/TRBV6-3	TRBJ2-5	many	CASSPHLAAQETQYF	TGTGCCAGCAGTCCCCATCTAGCGGCCCAAGAGACCCAGTACTTC
NA	TRBV7-9	TRBJ2-1	many	CASSPRNEQFF	TGTGCCAGCAGCCCTCGGAATGAGCAGTTCTTC
NA	TRBV6-1	TRBJ1-6	NA	CATRASRGVNSPLHF	TGTGCCACCCGGGCGTCACGGGGGGTTAATTCACCCCTCCACTTT